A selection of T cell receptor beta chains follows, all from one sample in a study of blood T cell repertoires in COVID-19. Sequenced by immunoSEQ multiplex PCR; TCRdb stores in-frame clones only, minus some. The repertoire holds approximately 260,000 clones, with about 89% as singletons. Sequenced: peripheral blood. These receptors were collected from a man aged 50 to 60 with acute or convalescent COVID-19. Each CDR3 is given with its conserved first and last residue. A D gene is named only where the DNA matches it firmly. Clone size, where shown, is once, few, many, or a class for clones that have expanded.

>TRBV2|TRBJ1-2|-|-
CASSEISGQPLYGYTF
TGTGCCAGCAGTGAAATTTCTGGACAGCCCCTCTATGGCTACACCTTC
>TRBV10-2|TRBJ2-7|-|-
CASRDTSYEQYF
TGCGCCAGCAGGGACACCTCCTACGAGCAGTACTTC
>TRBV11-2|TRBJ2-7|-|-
CASSANAGRLGHEQYF
TGTGCCAGCAGTGCCAACGCCGGGAGACTGGGCCACGAGCAGTACTTC
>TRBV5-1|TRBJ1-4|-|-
CASSLRGAGEKLFF
TGCGCCAGCAGCTTGCGGGGGGCGGGTGAAAAACTGTTTTTT
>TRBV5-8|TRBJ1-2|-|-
CASSVGLPNSGYTF
TGTGCCAGCAGCGTGGGACTCCCCAACTCTGGCTACACCTTC
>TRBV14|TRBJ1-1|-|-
CASSQVFTRTEAFF
TGTGCCAGCAGCCAAGTGTTTACGAGGACTGAAGCTTTCTTT
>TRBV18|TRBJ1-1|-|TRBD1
CASSPQTGRNTEAFF
TGTGCCAGCTCACCGCAGACAGGGAGGAACACTGAAGCTTTCTTT
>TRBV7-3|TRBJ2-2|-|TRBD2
CASSPLGGGATGELFF
TGTGCCAGCAGCCCCCTGGGCGGGGGGGCGACCGGGGAGCTGTTTTTT
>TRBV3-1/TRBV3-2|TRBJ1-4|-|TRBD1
CASSPSGQWDEKLFF
TGTGCCAGCAGCCCATCGGGACAGTGGGATGAAAAACTGTTTTTT
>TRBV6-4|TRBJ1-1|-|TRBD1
CASSVDRGTEAFF
TGTGCCAGCAGTGTGGACAGGGGCACTGAAGCTTTCTTT
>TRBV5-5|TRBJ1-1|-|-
CASSTGRGRVSEAFF
TGTGCCAGCAGCACGGGGCGGGGGCGCGTCTCTGAAGCTTTCTTT
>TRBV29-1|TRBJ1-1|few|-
CSVAFPEGTEAFF
TGCAGCGTCGCCTTTCCGGAGGGCACTGAAGCTTTCTTT
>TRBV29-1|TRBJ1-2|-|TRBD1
CSVDTWAEKGQGFNYGYTF
TGCAGCGTTGATACCTGGGCCGAAAAGGGACAGGGATTTAACTATGGCTACACCTTC
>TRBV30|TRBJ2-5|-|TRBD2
CACFGGAQETQYF
TGTGCCTGCTTCGGGGGGGCTCAAGAGACCCAGTACTTC
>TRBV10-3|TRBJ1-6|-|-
CAISESGRTGSPLHF
TGTGCCATCAGTGAGTCTGGGAGGACTGGATCACCCCTCCACTTT
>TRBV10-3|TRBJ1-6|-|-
CAISERQDLNSPLHF
TGTGCCATCAGTGAAAGACAGGACCTAAATTCACCCCTCCACTTT
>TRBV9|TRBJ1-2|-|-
CASSVGSVHGGYGYTF
TGTGCCAGCAGCGTAGGATCTGTGCATGGCGGATATGGCTACACCTTC
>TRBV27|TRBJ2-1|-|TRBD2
CASSISGGYNEQFF
TGTGCCAGCAGTATTAGCGGGGGGTACAATGAGCAGTTCTTC
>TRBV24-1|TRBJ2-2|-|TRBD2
CATSGTSGGTGELFF
TGTGCCACCAGTGGCACTAGCGGGGGGACCGGGGAGCTGTTTTTT
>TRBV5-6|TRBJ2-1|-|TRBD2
CASSMPRGSGVGYNEQFF
TGTGCCAGCAGCATGCCCCGGGGTAGCGGGGTTGGGTACAATGAGCAGTTCTTC
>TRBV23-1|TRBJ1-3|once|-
CASSRRAGQRYSGNTIYF
TGCGCCAGCAGTCGCAGGGCCGGGCAGCGCTACTCTGGAAACACCATATATTTT
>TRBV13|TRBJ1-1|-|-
CASSLNGQEAFF
TGTGCCAGCAGCCTTAACGGACAGGAAGCTTTCTTT
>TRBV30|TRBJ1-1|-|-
CAWSGTARVDTEAFF
TGTGCCTGGAGCGGTACGGCCAGGGTGGACACTGAAGCTTTCTTT
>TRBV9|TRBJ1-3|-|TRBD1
CASSVALQGKGNTIYF
TGTGCCAGCAGCGTAGCTTTACAGGGGAAAGGAAACACCATATATTTT
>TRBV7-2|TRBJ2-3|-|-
CASRKKGLGTDTQYF
TGTGCCAGCAGGAAGAAAGGACTTGGCACAGATACGCAGTATTTT
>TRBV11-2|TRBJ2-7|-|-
CASSFIPLGSYEQYF
TGTGCCAGCAGCTTCATCCCCCTAGGAAGCTACGAGCAGTACTTC
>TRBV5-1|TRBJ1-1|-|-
CASSYAPRANTEAFF
TGCGCCAGCAGCTACGCCCCCAGGGCGAACACTGAAGCTTTCTTT
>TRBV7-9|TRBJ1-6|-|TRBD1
CASSSRPGQENSPLHF
TGTGCCAGCAGCTCCCGACCGGGACAGGAGAATTCACCCCTCCACTTT
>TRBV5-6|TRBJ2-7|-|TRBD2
CASSSRAGGTPYEQYF
TGTGCCAGCAGCTCTAGGGCGGGGGGGACCCCCTACGAGCAGTACTTC
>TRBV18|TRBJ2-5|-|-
CASSTRGAHQETQYF
TGTGCCAGCTCCACTCGGGGGGCGCATCAAGAGACCCAGTACTTC
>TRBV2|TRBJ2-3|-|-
CASSSRQGTDTQYF
TGTGCCAGCAGTTCTAGACAGGGCACAGATACGCAGTATTTT
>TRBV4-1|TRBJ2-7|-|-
CASSQRQDYEQYF
TGCGCCAGCAGCCAACGACAGGATTACGAGCAGTACTTC
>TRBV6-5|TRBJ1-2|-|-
CASSYREGTLYGYTF
TGTGCCAGCAGTTATCGGGAGGGGACCCTCTATGGCTACACCTTC
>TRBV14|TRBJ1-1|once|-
CASSQGRVAEAFF
TGTGCCAGCAGCCAAGGCAGGGTGGCTGAAGCTTTCTTT
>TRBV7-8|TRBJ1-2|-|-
CASSFSYLGGGDGYTF
TGTGCCAGCAGCTTCTCATATCTAGGAGGGGGGGATGGCTACACCTTC
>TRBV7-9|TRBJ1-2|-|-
CASTASTPGGYTF
TGTGCCAGCACCGCCTCTACACCGGGAGGCTACACCTTC
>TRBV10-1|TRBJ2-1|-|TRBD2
CASSEASGGLNEQFF
TGCGCCAGCAGTGAGGCTAGCGGGGGGCTTAATGAGCAGTTCTTC